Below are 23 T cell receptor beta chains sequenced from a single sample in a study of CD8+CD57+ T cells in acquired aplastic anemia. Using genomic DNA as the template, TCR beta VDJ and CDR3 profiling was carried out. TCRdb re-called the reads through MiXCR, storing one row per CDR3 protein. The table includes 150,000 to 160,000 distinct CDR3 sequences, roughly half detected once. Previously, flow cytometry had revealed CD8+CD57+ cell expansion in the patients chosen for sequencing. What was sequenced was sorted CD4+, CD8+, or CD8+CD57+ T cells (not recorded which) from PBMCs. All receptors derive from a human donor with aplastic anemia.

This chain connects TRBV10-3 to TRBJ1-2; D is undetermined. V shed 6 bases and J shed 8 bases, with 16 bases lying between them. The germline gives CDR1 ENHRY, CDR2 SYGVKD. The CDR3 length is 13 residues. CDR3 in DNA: TGTGCCATCAGCAGCGGTCCTGAAGGGGGCTACACCTTC. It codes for CAISSGPEGGYTF.

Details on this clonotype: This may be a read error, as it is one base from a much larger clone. The CDR3 region is CASSFPFGGTGANVLTF. CDR3 coding DNA: TGTGCCAGCAGCTTCCCCTTCGGGGGGACCGGGGCCAACGTCCTGACTTTC. V and J are TRBV11-1 and TRBJ2-6, with 7 bases lining up with TRBD2. In germline, CDR1 is SGHAT, CDR2 FQDESV (reference sequence). V lost 3 bases and J lost 4; bases outside the gene matches: 9. The CDR3 is made up of 17 amino acids.

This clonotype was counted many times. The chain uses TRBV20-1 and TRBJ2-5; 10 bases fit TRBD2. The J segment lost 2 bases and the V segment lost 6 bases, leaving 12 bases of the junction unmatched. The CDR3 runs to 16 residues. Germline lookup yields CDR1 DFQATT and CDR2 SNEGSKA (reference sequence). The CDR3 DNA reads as TGCAGTGCCCTCCAGGCTAGCGGGGGATATCAAGAGACCCAGTACTTC. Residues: CSALQASGGYQETQYF.

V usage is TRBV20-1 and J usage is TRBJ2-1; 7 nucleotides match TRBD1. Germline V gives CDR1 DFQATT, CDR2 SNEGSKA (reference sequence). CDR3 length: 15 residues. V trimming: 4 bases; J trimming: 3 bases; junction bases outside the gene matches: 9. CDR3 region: CSAKPRGQIYNEQFF. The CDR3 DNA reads TGCAGTGCTAAGCCACGGGGACAGATCTACAATGAGCAGTTCTTC.

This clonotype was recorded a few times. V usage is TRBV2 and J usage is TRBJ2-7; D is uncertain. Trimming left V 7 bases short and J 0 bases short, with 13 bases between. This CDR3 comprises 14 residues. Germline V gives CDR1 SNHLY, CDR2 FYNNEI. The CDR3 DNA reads TGTGCCAGCATTCTCAGACCGACCTCCTACGAGCAGTACTTC. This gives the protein CASILRPTSYEQYF. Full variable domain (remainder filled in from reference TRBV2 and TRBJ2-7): EPEVTQTPSHQVTQMGQEVILRCVPISNHLYFYWYRQILGQKVEFLVSFYNNEISEKSEIFDDQFSVERPDGSNFTLKIRSTKLEDSAMYFCASILRPTSYEQYFGPGTRLTVT.

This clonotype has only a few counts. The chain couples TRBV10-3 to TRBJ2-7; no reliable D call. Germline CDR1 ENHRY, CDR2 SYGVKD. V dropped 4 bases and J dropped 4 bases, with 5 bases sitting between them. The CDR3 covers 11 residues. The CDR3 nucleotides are TGTGCCATCAGTGGGGGATACGAGCAGTACTTC. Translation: CAISGGYEQYF.

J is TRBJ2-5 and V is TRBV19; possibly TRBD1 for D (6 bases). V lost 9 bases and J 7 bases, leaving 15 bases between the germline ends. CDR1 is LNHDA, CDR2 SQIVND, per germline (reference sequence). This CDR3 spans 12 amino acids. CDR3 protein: CASEQGGGTQYF. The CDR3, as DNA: TGTGCCAGCGAACAGGGCGGAGGGACCCAGTACTTC.

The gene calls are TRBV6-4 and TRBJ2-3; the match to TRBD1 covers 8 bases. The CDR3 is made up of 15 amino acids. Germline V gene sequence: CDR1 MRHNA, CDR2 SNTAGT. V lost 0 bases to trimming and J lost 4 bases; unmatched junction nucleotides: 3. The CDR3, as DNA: TGTGCCAGCAGTGACTCTGGACAGGGCTCAGATACGCAGTATTTT. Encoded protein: CASSDSGQGSDTQYF.

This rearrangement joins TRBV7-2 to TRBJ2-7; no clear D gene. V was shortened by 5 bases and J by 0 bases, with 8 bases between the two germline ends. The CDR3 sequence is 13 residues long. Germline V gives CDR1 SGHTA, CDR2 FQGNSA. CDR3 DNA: TGTGCCAGCAGCCGCTACGGCTCCTACGAGCAGTACTTC. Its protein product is CASSRYGSYEQYF.

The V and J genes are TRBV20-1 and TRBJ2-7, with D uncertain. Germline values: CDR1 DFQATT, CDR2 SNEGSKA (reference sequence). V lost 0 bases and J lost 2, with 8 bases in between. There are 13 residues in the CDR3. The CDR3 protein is CSARDAATYEQYF. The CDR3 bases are TGCAGTGCTAGAGATGCGGCCACCTACGAGCAGTACTTC.

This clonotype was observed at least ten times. This CDR3 is CASKGKQKNSGNTIYF. CDR3 bases: TGCGCCAGCAAGGGGAAACAGAAGAACTCTGGAAACACCATATATTTT. The V and J genes are TRBV10-1 and TRBJ1-3; D perhaps matches TRBD1 (5 bases). V was shortened by 7 bases and J by 0 bases, with 16 bases between the two germline ends. The CDR3 has 16 residues. The germline gives CDR1 WNHNN, CDR2 SYGVQD (reference sequence).

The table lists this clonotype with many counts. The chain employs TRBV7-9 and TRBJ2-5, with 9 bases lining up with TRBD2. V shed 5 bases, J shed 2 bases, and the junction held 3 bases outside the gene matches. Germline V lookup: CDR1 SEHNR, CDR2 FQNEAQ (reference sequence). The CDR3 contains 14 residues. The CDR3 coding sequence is TGTGCCAGCAGCGTCAGCGGGGGGCAAGAGACCCAGTACTTC. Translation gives CASSVSGGQETQYF.

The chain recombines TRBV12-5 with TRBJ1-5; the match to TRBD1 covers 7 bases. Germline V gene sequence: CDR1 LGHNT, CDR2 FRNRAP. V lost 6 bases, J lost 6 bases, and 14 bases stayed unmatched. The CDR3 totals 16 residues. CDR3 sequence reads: CASGPPSTGKRQPQHF. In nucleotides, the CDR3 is TGTGCTAGTGGCCCCCCTTCGACAGGGAAGCGTCAGCCCCAGCATTTT.

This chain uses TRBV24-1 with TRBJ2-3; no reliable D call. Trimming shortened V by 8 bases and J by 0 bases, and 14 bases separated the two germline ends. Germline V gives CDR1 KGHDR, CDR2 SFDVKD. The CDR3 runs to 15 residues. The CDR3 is CATMAGSASTDTQYF. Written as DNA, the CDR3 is TGTGCCACCATGGCTGGCAGTGCTAGCACAGATACGCAGTATTTT.

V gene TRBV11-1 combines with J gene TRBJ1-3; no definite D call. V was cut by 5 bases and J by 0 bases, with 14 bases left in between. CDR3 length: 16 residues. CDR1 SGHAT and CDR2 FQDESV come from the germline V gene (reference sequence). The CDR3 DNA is TGTGCCAGCAGCCGAAGGGCCCCCAGCTCTGGAAACACCATATATTTT. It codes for CASSRRAPSSGNTIYF.

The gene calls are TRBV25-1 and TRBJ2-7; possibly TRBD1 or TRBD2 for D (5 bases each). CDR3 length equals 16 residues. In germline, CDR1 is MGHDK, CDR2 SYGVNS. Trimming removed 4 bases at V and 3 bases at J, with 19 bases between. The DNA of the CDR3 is TGTGCCAGCAGTGTTACCGGGACGACGGATCTCTACGAGCAGTACTTC. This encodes CASSVTGTTDLYEQYF.

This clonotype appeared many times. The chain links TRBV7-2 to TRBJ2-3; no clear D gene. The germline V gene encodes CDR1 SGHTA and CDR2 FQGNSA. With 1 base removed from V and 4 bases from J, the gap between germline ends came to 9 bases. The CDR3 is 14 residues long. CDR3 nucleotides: TGTGCCAGCAGCTTAGTTCCTAACTCAGATACGCAGTATTTT. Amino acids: CASSLVPNSDTQYF.

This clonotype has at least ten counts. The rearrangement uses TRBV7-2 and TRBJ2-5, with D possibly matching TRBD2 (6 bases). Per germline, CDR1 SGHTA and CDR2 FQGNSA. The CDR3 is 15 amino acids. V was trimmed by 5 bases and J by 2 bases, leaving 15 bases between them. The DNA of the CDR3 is TGTGCCAGCAGCGATCCGCGGGACCGGCAAGAGACCCAGTACTTC. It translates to CASSDPRDRQETQYF. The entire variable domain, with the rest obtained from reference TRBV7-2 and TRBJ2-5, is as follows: GAGVSQSPSNKVTEKGKDVELRCDPISGHTALYWYRQSLGQGLEFLIYFQGNSAPDKSGLPSDRFSAERTGGSVSTLTIQRTQQEDSAVYLCASSDPRDRQETQYFGPGTRLLVL.

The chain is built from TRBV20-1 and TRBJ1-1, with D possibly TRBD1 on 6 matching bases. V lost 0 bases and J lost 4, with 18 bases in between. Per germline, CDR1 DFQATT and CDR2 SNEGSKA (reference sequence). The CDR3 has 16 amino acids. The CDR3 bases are TGCAGTGCTAGAGATAGGGGGAGTCCTAACGGCACTGAAGCTTTCTTT. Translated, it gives CSARDRGSPNGTEAFF.

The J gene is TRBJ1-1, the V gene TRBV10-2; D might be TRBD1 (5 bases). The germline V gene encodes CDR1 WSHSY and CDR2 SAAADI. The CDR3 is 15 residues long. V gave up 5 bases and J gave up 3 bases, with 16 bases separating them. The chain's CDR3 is CASSPDGEGYTEAFF. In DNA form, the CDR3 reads TGCGCCAGCAGTCCCGACGGTGAGGGGTACACTGAAGCTTTCTTT.

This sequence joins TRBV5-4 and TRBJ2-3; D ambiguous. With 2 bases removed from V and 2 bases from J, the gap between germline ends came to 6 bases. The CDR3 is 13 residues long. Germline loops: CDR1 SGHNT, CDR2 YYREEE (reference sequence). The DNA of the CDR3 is TGTGCCAGCAGCTTTGTCCTCACAGATACGCAGTATTTT. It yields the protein CASSFVLTDTQYF.

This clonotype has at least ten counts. In DNA form, the CDR3 reads TGTGCCAGCAGCTCGACTAGGGGCTGGGATACGCAGTATTTT. Amino acids: CASSSTRGWDTQYF. The V call is TRBV7-2, the J call TRBJ2-3, with a possible D match to TRBD2 (6 bases). From germline, CDR1 is SGHTA and CDR2 FQGNSA. V lost 4 bases and J lost 6, with 14 bases in between. The CDR3 extends over 14 amino acids.

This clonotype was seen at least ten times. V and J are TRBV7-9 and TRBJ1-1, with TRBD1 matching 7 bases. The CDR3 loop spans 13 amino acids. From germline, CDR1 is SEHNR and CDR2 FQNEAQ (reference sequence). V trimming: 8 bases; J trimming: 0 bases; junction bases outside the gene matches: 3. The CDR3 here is CASYRGMNTEAFF. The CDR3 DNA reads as TGTGCCAGCTACAGGGGTATGAACACTGAAGCTTTCTTT.